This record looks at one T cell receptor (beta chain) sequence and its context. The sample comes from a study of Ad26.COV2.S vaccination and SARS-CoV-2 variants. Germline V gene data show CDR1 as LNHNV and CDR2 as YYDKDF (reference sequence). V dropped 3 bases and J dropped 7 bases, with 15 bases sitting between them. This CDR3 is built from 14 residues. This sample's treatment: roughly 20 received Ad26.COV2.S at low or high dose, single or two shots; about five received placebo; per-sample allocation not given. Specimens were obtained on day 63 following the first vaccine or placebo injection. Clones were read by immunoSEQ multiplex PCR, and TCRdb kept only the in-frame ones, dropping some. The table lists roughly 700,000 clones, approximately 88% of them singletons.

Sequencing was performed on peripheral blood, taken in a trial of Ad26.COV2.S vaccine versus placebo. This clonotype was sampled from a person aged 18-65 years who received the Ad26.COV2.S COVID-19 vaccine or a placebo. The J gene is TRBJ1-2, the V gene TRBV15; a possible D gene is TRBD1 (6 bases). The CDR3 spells CATSSYTGSSGYTF. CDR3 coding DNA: TGTGCCACCAGCAGTTACACAGGGTCGAGTGGCTACACCTTC.